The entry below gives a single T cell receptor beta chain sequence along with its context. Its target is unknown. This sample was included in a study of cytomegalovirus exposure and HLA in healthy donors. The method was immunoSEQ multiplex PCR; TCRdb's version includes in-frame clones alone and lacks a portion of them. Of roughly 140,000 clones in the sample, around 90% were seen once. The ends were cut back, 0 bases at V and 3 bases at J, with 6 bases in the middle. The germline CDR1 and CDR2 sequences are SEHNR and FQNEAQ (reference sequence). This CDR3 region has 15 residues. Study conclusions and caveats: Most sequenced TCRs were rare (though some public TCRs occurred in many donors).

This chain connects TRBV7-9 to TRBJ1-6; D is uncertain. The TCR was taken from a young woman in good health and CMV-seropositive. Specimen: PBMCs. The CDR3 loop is CASSLAENYNSPLHF. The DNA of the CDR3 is TGTGCCAGCAGCTTAGCAGAGAACTATAATTCACCCCTCCACTTT.